This T cell receptor (beta chain) was obtained from a study of blood T cell repertoires in COVID-19. The protocol was immunoSEQ multiplex PCR, while the TCRdb copy is restricted to in-frame clones and leaves out a portion. The table includes 300,000 to 400,000 clones, around four fifths detected once. With V trimmed by 6 bases and J by 5 bases, 3 bases remained unmatched. CDR1 is LNHDA, CDR2 SQIVND, per germline (reference sequence). The CDR3 has 12 residues. This chain joins TRBV19 and TRBJ1-1; 7 bases map to TRBD1. The sequenced material came from peripheral blood. This TCR derives from a man aged 25 to 40 with active or convalescent COVID-19. The CDR3 here is CASRRGQTEAFF. In nucleotides, the CDR3 is TGTGCCAGTAGAAGGGGGCAGACTGAAGCTTTCTTT.